This TCR beta chain was captured by sequencing in a study of cytomegalovirus exposure and HLA in healthy donors. The CDR3 is 15 amino acids. The germline V gene encodes CDR1 LNHNV and CDR2 YYDKDF (reference sequence). With V trimmed by 0 bases and J by 4 bases, 5 bases remained unmatched. Amplification used 60 Vbeta primers and 13 Jbeta primers. Sequenced by immunoSEQ multiplex PCR; TCRdb stores in-frame clones only, minus some. The repertoire consists of 75,000 to 90,000 clones, with roughly 80% occurring once and the leading ten covering over 3%. The sequencing input was PBMCs. The rearrangement uses TRBV15 and TRBJ2-7; 8 bases line up with TRBD1. This TCR derives from a man aged 45-65 years in good health and CMV-seronegative. The CDR3 nucleotides are TGTGCCACCAGCAGAGATAGACAGGGGAAGTACGAGCAGTACTTC. It specifies CATSRDRQGKYEQYF. Full variable domain (rest looked up from reference TRBV15 and TRBJ2-7): DAMVIQNPRYQVTQFGKPVTLSCSQTLNHNVMYWYQQKSSQAPKLLFHYYDKDFNNEADTPDNFQSRRPNTSFCFLDIRSPGLGDTAMYLCATSRDRQGKYEQYFGPGTRLTVT.